What follows describes a single TCR beta chain. The CDR3 sequence is 14 residues long. CDR1 is SGHNT and CDR2 is YENEEA in the germline V gene. With 3 bases removed from V and 3 bases from J, the gap between germline ends came to 10 bases. The data were obtained in a study of blood T cell repertoires in COVID-19. Study in general: Sample material is recorded as cDNA or gDNA derived from T cells, B-cell-depleted T cells, or PBMCs.

Some clones are missing from TCRdb's copy, which holds only in-frame ones; the method was immunoSEQ multiplex PCR. The sample consists of 140,000 to 150,000 clones, 65% to 85% of them appearing once. This TCR derives from a woman in her forties or fifties who had been exposed to COVID-19. This chain connects TRBV11-3 to TRBJ2-3, with D possibly being TRBD2 (7 bases). The specimen was PBMCs or T cells enriched from blood (not recorded which). The CDR3 reads CASSLGGRTDTQYF. CDR3 bases: TGTGCCAGCAGCTTGGGGGGGCGGACAGATACGCAGTATTTT.